This TCR beta chain was sequenced in a study of cytomegalovirus exposure and HLA in healthy donors. Primers included in the PCR were 60 Vbeta and 13 Jbeta primers. Produced via immunoSEQ multiplex PCR; TCRdb's table is partial and in-frame only. This table holds approximately 85,000 clones, about 80% found once. With respect to this clone: Antigen unknown.

Germline CDR1 reads ENHRY; CDR2 reads SYGVKD. The CDR3 loop spans 15 amino acids. V dropped 6 bases and J dropped 1; count of bases not matched to a gene: 6. The study, taken as a whole, reports: With later analysis, a missense DCLRE1C variant became linked to TCR beta V- and J-gene trimming. Cytomegalovirus association was listed for around 180 TCR beta chains. What was likely a sequencing artifact was a cluster of highly shared sequence variants. Most TCR sequences were uncommon, yet certain public TCRs appeared in many donors.

The rearrangement uses TRBV10-3 and TRBJ1-2; the match to TRBD1 covers 9 bases. The sequence was collected from a woman aged 45-65 years in good health and CMV-seropositive. Sequenced material: PBMCs. CDR3 sequence (DNA): TGTGCCATCAGGACAGGACAGGGGAATAACTATGGCTACACCTTC. It yields the protein CAIRTGQGNNYGYTF.